The rows below give T cell receptor beta chains drawn from one sample of a study of blood T cell repertoires in COVID-19. Measured with immunoSEQ multiplex PCR; TCRdb has only the in-frame clones, and not every one. The sample consists of about 96,000 clones, roughly 89% of them appearing once. The sequencing sample was made of peripheral blood. Receptor source: a human donor with COVID-19, enrolled during active disease. The donor label of this sample is uncertain. Both conserved end residues are part of each CDR3. The order of the fields is V gene, J gene, clone size, D gene, CDR3 protein, CDR3 DNA. The D gene is left open where the match is weak. Clone size is shown for a subset of rows, as once, few, many or a class of expanded clone.

>TRBV3-1/TRBV3-2|TRBJ2-5|NA|NA
CASTLGGGGDQETQYF
TGTGCCAGCACTCTCGGAGGGGGAGGGGACCAAGAGACCCAGTACTTC
>TRBV5-1|TRBJ1-4|NA|TRBD1
CASGTGQGAANEKLFF
TGCGCCAGCGGAACGGGACAGGGGGCTGCTAATGAAAAACTGTTTTTT
>TRBV7-2|TRBJ2-7|few|NA
CASSLGQSPVEQYF
TGTGCCAGCAGCTTAGGGCAGTCACCTGTAGAGCAGTACTTC
>TRBV27|TRBJ1-1|medium-sized|NA
CASSLQKKTEAFF
TGTGCCAGCAGTTTACAGAAGAAAACTGAAGCTTTCTTT
>TRBV14|TRBJ1-1|NA|NA
CASSQLLWGRSGGNTEAFF
TGTGCCAGCAGCCAACTACTCTGGGGGCGCAGCGGGGGGAACACTGAAGCTTTCTTT
>TRBV10-1|TRBJ1-2|NA|NA
CASSPYRQYGYTF
TGCGCCAGCAGCCCTTACCGACAGTATGGCTACACCTTC
>TRBV4-2|TRBJ1-1|NA|NA
CASREQGRTEAFF
TGTGCCAGCAGAGAACAGGGACGAACTGAAGCTTTCTTT
>TRBV19|TRBJ1-1|once|NA
CASSLRGVNTEAFF
TGTGCCAGTAGTCTAAGGGGTGTGAACACTGAAGCTTTCTTT
>TRBV7-2|TRBJ1-2|NA|TRBD1
CASSYASGTENYGYTF
TGTGCCAGCAGCTACGCCTCCGGGACAGAGAACTATGGCTACACCTTC
>TRBV7-6|TRBJ1-6|NA|NA
CASSASAGGHNSPLHF
TGTGCCAGCAGCGCATCAGCGGGGGGACATAATTCACCCCTCCACTTT
>TRBV29-1|TRBJ1-1|few|NA
CSSRQLGNTEAFF
TGCAGCTCACGACAATTGGGGAACACTGAAGCTTTCTTT
>TRBV6-1|TRBJ1-3|NA|NA
CASSEAAASSGNTIYF
TGTGCCAGCAGTGAAGCAGCAGCTAGCTCTGGAAACACCATATATTTT
>TRBV10-3|TRBJ1-1|NA|NA
CAISPWGGNTEAFF
TGTGCCATCAGCCCTTGGGGGGGGAACACTGAAGCTTTCTTT
>TRBV3-1/TRBV3-2|TRBJ1-2|NA|NA
CASSQQGYGYTF
TGTGCCAGCAGCCAACAGGGGTATGGCTACACCTTC
>TRBV5-1|TRBJ1-4|NA|NA
CASSLAGDAGEKLFF
TGCGCCAGCAGCTTGGCGGGGGACGCGGGGGAAAAACTGTTTTTT
>TRBV12-3/TRBV12-4|TRBJ2-5|NA|NA
CASSFGRQETQYF
TGTGCCAGCAGTTTCGGCAGGCAAGAGACCCAGTACTTC
>TRBV5-1|TRBJ1-1|NA|NA
CASSSGTENTEAFF
TGCGCCAGCAGCTCGGGAACAGAGAACACTGAAGCTTTCTTT
>TRBV5-1|TRBJ2-2|NA|TRBD1
CASSWTGLNTGELFF
TGCGCCAGCAGCTGGACAGGGTTGAACACCGGGGAGCTGTTTTTT
>TRBV20-1|TRBJ2-1|NA|NA
CSLRGVNEQFF
TGCAGTCTCAGGGGGGTGAATGAGCAGTTCTTC
>TRBV3-1/TRBV3-2|TRBJ1-1|NA|TRBD1
CASSHGQGDGRGAAFF
TGTGCCAGCAGCCATGGACAGGGAGATGGGAGAGGGGCGGCTTTCTTT
>TRBV5-6|TRBJ2-7|NA|NA
CASSFRDEQYF
TGTGCCAGCAGCTTCAGGGACGAGCAGTACTTC
>TRBV4-1|TRBJ1-6|NA|NA
CASASGTYNSPLHF
TGCGCCAGTGCGTCAGGGACCTATAATTCACCCCTCCACTTT
>TRBV27|TRBJ1-5|NA|NA
CASSLTRNQPQHF
TGTGCCAGCAGTTTAACAAGAAATCAGCCCCAGCATTTT
>TRBV18|TRBJ1-1|NA|NA
CASSPTGGGAFF
TGTGCCAGCTCACCAACGGGGGGGGGAGCTTTCTTT